One sample yielded the 22 T cell receptor beta chains listed below, sequenced in a study of T cells in Graves' hyperthyroidism and ophthalmopathy. What was amplified from RNA transcripts were TCR beta CDR3 regions. The study used the HTBI primer set for a first-round RT-PCR of the TCR CDR3. TCRdb analysed the multiplex PCR reads with MiXCR anew, one entry per CDR3 protein. The sample lists hundreds of thousands of distinct CDR3 sequences, around 22% seen once, with approximately 10% in the top ten. Sequencing used blood. Receptors were obtained from a woman aged 30 to 39 with Graves' ophthalmopathy.

This clonotype was detected ten times or more. V gene TRBV11-2 combines with J gene TRBJ2-2; D call uncertain. CDR3 length equals 12 residues. The germline V gene encodes CDR1 SGHAT and CDR2 FQNNGV. V dropped 3 bases and J dropped 5 bases, with 4 bases sitting between them. The DNA of the CDR3 is TGTGCCAGCAGCTTTCGAACCGGGGAGCTGTTTTTT. Encoded protein: CASSFRTGELFF.

This clonotype was detected ten times or more. The gene calls are TRBV4-3 and TRBJ2-7; D call uncertain. Germline V gene lookup returns CDR1 LGHNA and CDR2 YSLEER. The V gene lost 1 base and the J gene lost 3 bases, with 10 bases spanning the gap. The CDR3 spans 14 residues. The CDR3 sequence: CASSQGLSSYEQYF. DNA for the CDR3: TGCGCCAGCAGCCAAGGACTTTCTAGCTACGAGCAGTACTTC.

This chain links TRBV27 with TRBJ1-2; 9 bases are shared with TRBD1. The germline V gene encodes CDR1 MNHEY and CDR2 SMNVEV (reference sequence). The junction had 11 bases not matched to a gene; V was cut back by 6 bases and J by 6 bases. This CDR3 has 15 residues. The CDR3 region is CASSSPGQGSDGYTF. CDR3 bases: TGTGCCAGCAGCTCCCCCGGACAGGGGTCGGATGGCTACACCTTC.

There are many counts of this clonotype. V and J are TRBV27 and TRBJ1-1; D possibly corresponds to TRBD1 (5 bases). Trimming removed 6 bases at V and 7 bases at J, with 15 bases between. The CDR3 is 13 amino acids. Germline CDR1 is MNHEY and CDR2 is SMNVEV (reference sequence). The CDR3 DNA follows: TGTGCCAGCAGCCTCTCTTGGGGGGTTGAAGCTTTCTTT. It encodes CASSLSWGVEAFF.

This clonotype was seen repeatedly, ten times or more. The chain joins TRBV5-1 to TRBJ2-2, with TRBD1 identical over 7 bases. This CDR3 contains 17 residues. Germline-derived CDR1 and CDR2 are SGHRS and YFSETQ. V lost 7 bases, J lost 1 base, and 13 bases stayed unmatched. The CDR3 region is CASANRDSLLNTGELFF. As DNA, the CDR3 is TGCGCCAGCGCGAACAGGGACAGCTTGTTGAACACCGGGGAGCTGTTTTTT.

This clonotype was recorded at least ten times. The CDR3 here is CASSPQLDRVVDTEAFF. CDR3 nucleotide sequence: TGTGCCAGCAGCCCCCAACTTGACAGGGTGGTGGACACTGAAGCTTTCTTT. This chain connects TRBV12-3 or TRBV12-4 to TRBJ1-1; 7 positions agree with TRBD1. The junction had 16 bases not matched to a gene; V was cut back by 6 bases and J by 3 bases. The CDR3 is 17 amino acids.

This clonotype was counted ten times or more. This chain connects TRBV20-1 to TRBJ2-5, with D hard to call. The CDR3 contains 10 residues. The ends were cut back, 6 bases at V and 5 bases at J, with 7 bases in the middle. Germline-derived CDR1 and CDR2 are DFQATT and SNEGSKA (reference sequence). CDR3 sequence reads: CSAGQETQYF. CDR3 sequence (DNA): TGCAGTGCGGGTCAGGAGACCCAGTACTTC.

The chain combines TRBV3-1 with TRBJ1-1; D call uncertain. V gave up 2 bases and J gave up 8 bases, with 6 bases separating them. This CDR3 contains 11 residues. From germline, CDR1 is LGHDT and CDR2 YNNKEL (reference sequence). The CDR3 spells CASSQIGEAFF. The CDR3 region has the DNA TGTGCCAGCAGCCAAATCGGGGAAGCTTTCTTT. Full variable domain (outside the CDR3, taken from reference TRBV3-1 and TRBJ1-1): DTAVSQTPKYLVTQMGNDKSIKCEQNLGHDTMYWYKQDSKKFLKIMFSYNNKELIINETVPNRFSPKSPDKAHLNLHINSLELGDSAVYFCASSQIGEAFFGQGTRLTVV.

Points on this clonotype: A much larger clonotype is one base distant, so this may be a read error. This chain uses TRBV11-1 with TRBJ2-4, with D tentatively TRBD1 (5 bases). Per the germline V gene, CDR1 is SGHAT and CDR2 is FQDESV (reference sequence). The CDR3 is made up of 14 amino acids. The chain's CDR3 is CASSFEGAKNIRYF. The CDR3 DNA follows: TGTGCCAGCAGCTTTGAAGGGGCCAAAAACATTCGGTACTTC.

V gene TRBV6-2 or TRBV6-3 combines with J gene TRBJ2-5; 7 bases agree with TRBD1. This CDR3 is 16 amino acids long. V dropped 2 bases and J dropped 5; count of bases not matched to a gene: 11. Germline V CDR1 and CDR2: MNHEY, SVGEGT. In DNA form, the CDR3 reads TGTGCCAGCAGTTACGATCCGGGACAGTCCGCGGAGACCCAGTACTTC. Amino acids: CASSYDPGQSAETQYF.

This clonotype showed up many times. This rearrangement joins TRBV12-3 or TRBV12-4 to TRBJ1-3; 8 bases are a match to TRBD1. The length of the CDR3 is 15 residues. Germline trimming cut 6 bases from V and 0 bases from J; bases unmatched to any gene: 4. CDR3 sequence reads: CASSETGGSGNTIYF. CDR3 nucleotide sequence: TGTGCCAGCAGCGAAACAGGGGGCTCTGGAAACACCATATATTTT.

This chain joins TRBV28 and TRBJ2-7; 9 bases are a match to TRBD2. V lost 4 bases and J lost 7; bases outside the gene matches: 8. This CDR3 region has 14 residues. CDR1 is MDHEN and CDR2 is SYDVKM in the germline V gene. This CDR3 is CASSSSGMVREQYF. CDR3 coding DNA: TGTGCCAGCAGTTCTAGCGGGATGGTTCGGGAGCAGTACTTC.

This clonotype was counted ten times or more. The chain employs TRBV7-6 and TRBJ1-5; D call uncertain. Trimming left V 0 bases short and J 0 bases short, with 3 bases between. The CDR3 contains 14 residues. The germline V gene encodes CDR1 SGHVS and CDR2 FNYEAQ. The DNA for the CDR3 is TGTGCCAGCAGCTTAGCTAATAGCAATCAGCCCCAGCATTTT. It encodes CASSLANSNQPQHF.

This clonotype was counted many times. This chain joins TRBV6-1 and TRBJ1-2, with D possibly being TRBD1 (5 bases). The CDR3 has 14 amino acids. The V gene's germline CDR1 is MNHNS and CDR2 SASEGT. Trimming stripped 6 bases from V and 4 bases from J, with 15 bases between. CDR3 in amino acids: CASRDDGTGYGYTF. DNA for the CDR3: TGTGCCAGCAGGGACGATGGGACTGGCTATGGCTACACCTTC.

This clonotype was observed many times. The chain links TRBV27 to TRBJ1-1, with a tentative D call TRBD1 (6 bases). The CDR3 totals 13 residues. With 8 bases removed from V and 7 bases from J, the gap between germline ends came to 17 bases. Germline CDR1 is MNHEY and CDR2 is SMNVEV (reference sequence). The DNA of the CDR3 is TGTGCCAGCCGGAAGCAGGGGTGGATTGAAGCTTTCTTT. Encoded protein: CASRKQGWIEAFF.

The rearrangement uses TRBV6-1 and TRBJ2-5, with D tentatively TRBD2 (6 bases). The germline V and J ends were trimmed by 6 bases and 5 bases, with 13 bases remaining between them. The length of the CDR3 is 13 residues. Germline CDR1 reads MNHNS; CDR2 reads SASEGT. The DNA for the CDR3 is TGTGCCAGCAGACGGGCGGGGCAGGAGACCCAGTACTTC. Its protein product is CASRRAGQETQYF.

This clonotype has ten or more counts. In nucleotides, the CDR3 is TGTGCCAGCAGCTCGCACTTGAAAGAGACCCAGTACTTC. Translating it yields CASSSHLKETQYF. This chain links TRBV7-8 with TRBJ2-5; unclear D gene. CDR1 is SGHVS and CDR2 is FQNEAQ in the germline V gene. V gave up 4 bases and J gave up 3 bases, with 9 bases separating them. The CDR3 spans 13 residues.

This sequence joins TRBV15 and TRBJ1-5; tentative D call: TRBD1 (5 bases). V lost 0 bases and J lost 8, with 8 bases in between. Germline V lookup: CDR1 LNHNV, CDR2 YYDKDF (reference sequence). The CDR3 has 13 amino acids. The CDR3 DNA is TGTGCCACCAGCAGAGACGGGGGTGAGCCCCAGCATTTT. It encodes CATSRDGGEPQHF.

This clonotype was recorded many times. V and J are TRBV30 and TRBJ2-2, with 7 bases that match TRBD1. The germline V gene encodes CDR1 GTSNPN and CDR2 SVGIG (reference sequence). This CDR3 has 13 amino acids. The V gene end was trimmed by 8 bases and the J gene end by 5 bases; junction bases not matched to a gene: 8. The CDR3 sequence is CAGISGGTGELFF. The CDR3, as DNA: TGTGCCGGAATTTCAGGGGGTACCGGGGAGCTGTTTTTT.

At least ten counts were recorded for this clonotype. A read error may produce the germline difference seen at one junction end. As DNA, the CDR3 is TGTGCCAGCTTTAGCGGGGGCCAAGAGACCCGGTACTTC. Translated: CASFSGGQETRYF. The chain links TRBV28 to TRBJ2-5; 9 bases are a match to TRBD2. CDR1 is MDHEN, CDR2 SYDVKM, per germline. The CDR3 contains 13 residues. The entire variable domain, with the rest obtained from reference TRBV28 and TRBJ2-5, is as follows: DVKVTQSSRYLVKRTGEKVFLECVQDMDHENMFWYRQDPGLGLRLIYFSYDVKMKEKGDIPEGYSVSREKKERFSLILESASTNQTSMYLCASFSGGQETRYFGPGTRLLVL.

This clonotype was recorded at least ten times. This chain connects TRBV20-1 to TRBJ1-1; D not certain. Trimming cost V 0 bases and J 0 bases, with 5 bases left between them. The germline V gene has CDR1 DFQATT and CDR2 SNEGSKA (reference sequence). The CDR3 spans 13 residues. The CDR3 loop is CSARDWMNTEAFF. The CDR3 nucleotides are TGCAGTGCTAGAGATTGGATGAACACTGAAGCTTTCTTT.

This clonotype was seen at least ten times. This rearrangement joins TRBV20-1 to TRBJ2-5; 10 nucleotides line up with TRBD2. This CDR3 is built from 15 residues. Unmatched junction bases numbered 9, after V lost 6 bases and J lost 2 bases. Germline CDR1 DFQATT, CDR2 SNEGSKA (reference sequence). CDR3 nucleotides: TGCAGTGCCCTTCCTAGCGGGGGCCAACAAGAGACCCAGTACTTC. Its protein product is CSALPSGGQQETQYF.